These 10 T cell receptor beta chains were all obtained from the same sample, sequenced in a study of CD8 T cells in Susac syndrome. After extraction with the RNeasy kit, 0.5 to 1 ug of the RNA was reverse transcribed using random hexamers. In TCRdb, the immunoSEQ multiplex PCR reads were re-called with MiXCR into one record per CDR3 protein. The data hold roughly 180,000 distinct CDR3 sequences, with roughly 92% observed a single time. Sequenced sample: CD4+ T cells from PBMCs. These receptors all come from a human donor with multiple sclerosis.

This chain uses TRBV12-3 or TRBV12-4 with TRBJ1-1; tentatively, D is TRBD1 (6 bases). V was trimmed by 5 bases and J by 1 base, leaving 11 bases between them. This CDR3 is 14 amino acids long. CDR3 sequence (DNA): TGTGCCAGCAGTGCCGGGACAAGGAACACTGAAGCTTTCTTT. It translates to CASSAGTRNTEAFF.

V and J are TRBV27 and TRBJ1-1; TRBD1 agrees at 8 bases. The CDR3 loop spans 15 amino acids. Looked up from germline, CDR1 is MNHEY and CDR2 is SMNVEV (reference sequence). The V segment lost 5 bases and the J segment 3 bases; nucleotides outside the gene matches: 8. The CDR3 loop is CASSGYRGQDTEAFF. CDR3 bases: TGTGCCAGCAGTGGATACAGGGGACAGGACACTGAAGCTTTCTTT.

The CDR3 bases are TGTGCCAGCAGCTTGGGAACGCACGCGCACGAGCAGTACTTC. It is translated as CASSLGTHAHEQYF. This chain uses TRBV5-8 with TRBJ2-7, with D unresolved. The ends were cut back, 0 bases at V and 5 bases at J, with 12 bases in the middle. Germline V gives CDR1 SGHTS, CDR2 YDEGEE. This CDR3 has 14 residues.

This chain joins TRBV5-1 and TRBJ2-5; D uncertain. CDR3 length: 13 residues. V gave up 2 bases and J gave up 7 bases, with 12 bases separating them. Germline V gene sequence: CDR1 SGHRS, CDR2 YFSETQ. The CDR3 bases are TGCGCCAGCAGCTTCCGCCAGAGCCGGACCCAGTACTTC. Translation: CASSFRQSRTQYF.

This rearrangement joins TRBV5-4 to TRBJ2-1; 7 bases line up with TRBD2. Germline CDR1 reads SGHNT; CDR2 reads YYREEE (reference sequence). This CDR3 contains 15 residues. Trimming at V came to 4 bases and at J to 2 bases, leaving 6 bases not matched to a gene. CDR3 region: CASSPRGMPYNEQFF. The CDR3 region has the DNA TGTGCCAGCAGCCCGCGGGGGATGCCCTACAATGAGCAGTTCTTC.

The chain joins TRBV5-1 to TRBJ1-5; 11 nucleotides align to TRBD1. This CDR3 is 15 amino acids long. The V and J ends lost 4 bases and 3 bases, in that order; junction bases with no gene match: 3. The germline V gene has CDR1 SGHRS and CDR2 YFSETQ. The CDR3 sequence is CASSLGQGANQPQHF. In DNA form, the CDR3 reads TGCGCCAGCAGCCTAGGACAGGGGGCCAATCAGCCCCAGCATTTT.

The gene calls are TRBV23-1 and TRBJ2-3; D unclear. TRBV23-1 is an ORF, with its function uncertain. There are 13 residues in the CDR3. V lost 2 bases, J lost 5 bases, and 8 bases lay in between. The CDR3: CASSQPWRDTQYF. The CDR3 bases are TGCGCCAGCAGTCAACCTTGGAGAGATACGCAGTATTTT.

J is TRBJ1-5 and V is TRBV20-1; a possible D gene is TRBD1 (5 bases). Trimming removed 2 bases at V and 1 base at J, with 15 bases between. CDR3 length: 16 amino acids. Germline CDR1 is DFQATT and CDR2 is SNEGSKA (reference sequence). CDR3 DNA sequence: TGCAGTGCTAGAAGGTCGAGGGCAGGGAGCAATCAGCCCCAGCATTTT. Amino acid sequence: CSARRSRAGSNQPQHF.

For the CDR3, the DNA is TGTGCCAGCAGCGTTACCCGGACAGGGTCAGATACGCAGTATTTT. It yields the protein CASSVTRTGSDTQYF. The chain links TRBV9 to TRBJ2-3; 8 nucleotides line up with TRBD1. The CDR3 consists of 15 residues. J lost 4 bases, V lost 2 bases, and 6 bases had no gene match. Germline assignment: CDR1 SGDLS and CDR2 YYNGEE.

The CDR3 here is CATSDPSRDRVGDEQFF. The CDR3 coding sequence is TGTGCCACCAGTGATCCGTCCCGGGACAGGGTGGGCGATGAGCAGTTCTTC. This chain joins TRBV24-1 and TRBJ2-1, with 9 bases matching TRBD1. The CDR3 is 17 residues long. Germline V gene sequence: CDR1 KGHDR, CDR2 SFDVKD. The trim removed 3 bases at V and 8 bases at J, leaving 13 bases unmatched.